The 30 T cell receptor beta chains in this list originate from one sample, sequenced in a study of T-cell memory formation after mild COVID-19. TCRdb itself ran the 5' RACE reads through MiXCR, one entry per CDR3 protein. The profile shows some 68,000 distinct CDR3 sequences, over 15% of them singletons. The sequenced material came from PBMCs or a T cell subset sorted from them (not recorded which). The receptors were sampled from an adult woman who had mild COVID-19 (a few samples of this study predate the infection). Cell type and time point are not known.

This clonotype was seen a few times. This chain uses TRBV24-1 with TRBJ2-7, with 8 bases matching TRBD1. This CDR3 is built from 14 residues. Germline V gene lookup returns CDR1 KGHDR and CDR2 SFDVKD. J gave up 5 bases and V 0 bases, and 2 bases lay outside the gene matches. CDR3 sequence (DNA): TGTGCCACCAGTGATTTGGACAGGGGACACGAGCAGTACTTC. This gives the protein CATSDLDRGHEQYF.

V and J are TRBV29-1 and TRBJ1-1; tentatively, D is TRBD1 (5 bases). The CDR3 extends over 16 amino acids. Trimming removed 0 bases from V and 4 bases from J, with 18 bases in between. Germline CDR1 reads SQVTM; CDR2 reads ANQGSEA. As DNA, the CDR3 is TGCAGCGTTGAAGATTATGTAGGGGACGGAAGCACTGAAGCTTTCTTT. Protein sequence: CSVEDYVGDGSTEAFF. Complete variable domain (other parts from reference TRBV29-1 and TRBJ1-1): SAVISQKPSRDICQRGTSLTIQCQVDSQVTMMFWYRQQPGQSLTLIATANQGSEATYESGFVIDKFPISRPNLTFSTLTVSNMSPEDSSIYLCSVEDYVGDGSTEAFFGQGTRLTVV.

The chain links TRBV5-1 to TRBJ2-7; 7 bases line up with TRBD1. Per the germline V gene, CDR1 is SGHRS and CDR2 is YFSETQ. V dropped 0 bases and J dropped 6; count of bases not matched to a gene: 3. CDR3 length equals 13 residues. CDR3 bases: TGCGCCAGCAGCTTGGTCGAGGGGGCCGAGCAGTACTTC. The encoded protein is CASSLVEGAEQYF.

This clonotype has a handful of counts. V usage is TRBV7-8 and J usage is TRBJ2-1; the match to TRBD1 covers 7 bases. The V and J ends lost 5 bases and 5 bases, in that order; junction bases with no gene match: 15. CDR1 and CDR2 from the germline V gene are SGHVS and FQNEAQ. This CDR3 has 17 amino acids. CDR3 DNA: TGTGCCAGCAGCCCGACAGGGACATCTTCTTACCACAATGAGCAGTTCTTC. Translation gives CASSPTGTSSYHNEQFF.

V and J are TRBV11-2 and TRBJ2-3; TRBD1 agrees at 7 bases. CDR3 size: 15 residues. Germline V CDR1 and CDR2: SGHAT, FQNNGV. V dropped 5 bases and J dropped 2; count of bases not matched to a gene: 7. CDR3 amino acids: CASSPWTGNTDTQYF. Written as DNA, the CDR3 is TGTGCCAGCAGCCCCTGGACAGGAAACACAGATACGCAGTATTTT.

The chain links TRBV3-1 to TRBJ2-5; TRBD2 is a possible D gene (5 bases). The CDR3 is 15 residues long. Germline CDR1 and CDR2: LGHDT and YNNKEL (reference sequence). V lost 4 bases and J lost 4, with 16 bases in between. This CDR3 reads CASSPEIASGETQYF. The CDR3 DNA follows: TGTGCCAGCAGCCCAGAGATAGCGTCGGGAGAGACCCAGTACTTC.

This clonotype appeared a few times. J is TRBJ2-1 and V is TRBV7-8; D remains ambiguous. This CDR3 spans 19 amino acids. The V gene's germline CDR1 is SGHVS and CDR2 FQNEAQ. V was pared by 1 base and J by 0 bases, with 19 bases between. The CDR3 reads CASSLVVPGLGSSYNEQFF. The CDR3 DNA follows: TGTGCCAGCAGCTTAGTAGTTCCGGGTTTGGGAAGCTCCTACAATGAGCAGTTCTTC.

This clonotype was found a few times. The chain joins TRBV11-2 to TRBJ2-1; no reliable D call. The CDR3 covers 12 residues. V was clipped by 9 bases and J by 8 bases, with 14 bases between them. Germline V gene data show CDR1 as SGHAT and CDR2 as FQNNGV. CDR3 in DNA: TGTGCCAGTTCTCACCTTTCGCATGAGCAGTTCTTC. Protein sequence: CASSHLSHEQFF.

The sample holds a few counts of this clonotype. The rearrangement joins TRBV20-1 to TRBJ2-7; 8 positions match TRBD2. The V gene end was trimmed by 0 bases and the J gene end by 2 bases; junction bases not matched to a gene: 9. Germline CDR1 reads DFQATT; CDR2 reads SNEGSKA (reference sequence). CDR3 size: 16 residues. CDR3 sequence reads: CSARDIAGIETYEQYF. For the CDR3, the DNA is TGCAGTGCTAGAGATATAGCGGGGATAGAAACCTACGAGCAGTACTTC.

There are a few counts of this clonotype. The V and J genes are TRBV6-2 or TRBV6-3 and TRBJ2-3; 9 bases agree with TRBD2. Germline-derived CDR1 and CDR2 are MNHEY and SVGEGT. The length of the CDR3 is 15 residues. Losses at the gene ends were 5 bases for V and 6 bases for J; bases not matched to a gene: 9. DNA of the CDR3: TGTGCCAGCAGTCTCTCGGGACTAGCAGGTGATACGCAGTATTTT. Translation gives CASSLSGLAGDTQYF.

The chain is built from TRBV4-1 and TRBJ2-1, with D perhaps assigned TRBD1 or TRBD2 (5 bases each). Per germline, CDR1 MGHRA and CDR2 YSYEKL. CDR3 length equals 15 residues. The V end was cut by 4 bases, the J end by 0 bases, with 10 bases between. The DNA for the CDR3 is TGCGCCAGCAGCCTCCCAGGGAGCTCCTACAATGAGCAGTTCTTC. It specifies CASSLPGSSYNEQFF.

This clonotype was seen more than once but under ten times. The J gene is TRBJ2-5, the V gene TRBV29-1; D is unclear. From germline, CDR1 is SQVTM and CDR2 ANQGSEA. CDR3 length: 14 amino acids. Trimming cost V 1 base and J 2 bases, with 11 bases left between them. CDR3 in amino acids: CSVEGAPIQETQYF. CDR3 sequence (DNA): TGCAGCGTTGAAGGGGCTCCTATTCAAGAGACCCAGTACTTC.

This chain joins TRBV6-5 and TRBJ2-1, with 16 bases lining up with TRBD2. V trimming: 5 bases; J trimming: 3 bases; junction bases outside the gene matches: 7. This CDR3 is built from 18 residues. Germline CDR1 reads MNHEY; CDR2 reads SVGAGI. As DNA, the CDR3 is TGTGCCAGCAGTGGGACTAGCGGGAGGGCCGTGGGCTACAATGAGCAGTTCTTC. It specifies CASSGTSGRAVGYNEQFF.

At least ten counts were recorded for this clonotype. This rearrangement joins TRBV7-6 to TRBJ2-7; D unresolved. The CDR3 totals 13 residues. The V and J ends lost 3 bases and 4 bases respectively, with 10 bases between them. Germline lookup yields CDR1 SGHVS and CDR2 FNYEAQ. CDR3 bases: TGTGCCAGCAGCTTGGAGCAGGAGTACGAGCAGTACTTC. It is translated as CASSLEQEYEQYF. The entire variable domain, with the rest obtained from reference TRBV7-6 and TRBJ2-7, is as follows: GAGVSQSPRYKVTKRGQDVALRCDPISGHVSLYWYRQALGQGPEFLTYFNYEAQQDKSGLPNDRFSAERPEGSISTLTIQRTEQRDSAMYRCASSLEQEYEQYFGPGTRLTVT.

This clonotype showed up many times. Written as DNA, the CDR3 is TGTGCCAGCAGCCTGACAGGGAGCTCCTACAATGAGCAGTTCTTC. As protein: CASSLTGSSYNEQFF. The V call is TRBV7-9, the J call TRBJ2-1, with 7 bases that match TRBD1. Germline V gene data show CDR1 as SEHNR and CDR2 as FQNEAQ (reference sequence). J was trimmed by 0 bases and V by 5 bases; bases with no gene match: 4. CDR3 length: 15 residues.

The CDR3 DNA sequence: TGTGCCAGCAGCCCACCAAGCACAGATACGCAGTATTTT. Translated: CASSPPSTDTQYF. The chain carries TRBV4-2 and TRBJ2-3; D ambiguous. V was shortened by 4 bases and J by 0 bases, with 5 bases between the two germline ends. The CDR3 sequence is 13 residues long. The germline gives CDR1 LGHNA, CDR2 YNFKEQ.

The CDR3 DNA reads as TGTGCCACCAGCAGAGATAGGCGGAGGGGGAATGAGCAGTTCTTC. It is translated as CATSRDRRRGNEQFF. The chain has TRBV15 and TRBJ2-1; D possibly uses TRBD1 or TRBD2 (6 bases each). Per germline, CDR1 LNHNV and CDR2 YYDKDF (reference sequence). The ends were cut back, 0 bases at V and 7 bases at J, with 13 bases in the middle. This CDR3 has 15 residues.

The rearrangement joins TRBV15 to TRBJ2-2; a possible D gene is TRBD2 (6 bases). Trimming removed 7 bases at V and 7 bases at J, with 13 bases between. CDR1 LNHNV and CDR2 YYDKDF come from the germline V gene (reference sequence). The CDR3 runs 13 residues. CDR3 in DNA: TGTGCCACCATGGGGGGAGAAAGCGGGGAGCTGTTTTTT. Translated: CATMGGESGELFF. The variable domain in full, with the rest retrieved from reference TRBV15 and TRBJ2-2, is DAMVIQNPRYQVTQFGKPVTLSCSQTLNHNVMYWYQQKSSQAPKLLFHYYDKDFNNEADTPDNFQSRRPNTSFCFLDIRSPGLGDTAMYLCATMGGESGELFFGEGSRLTVL.

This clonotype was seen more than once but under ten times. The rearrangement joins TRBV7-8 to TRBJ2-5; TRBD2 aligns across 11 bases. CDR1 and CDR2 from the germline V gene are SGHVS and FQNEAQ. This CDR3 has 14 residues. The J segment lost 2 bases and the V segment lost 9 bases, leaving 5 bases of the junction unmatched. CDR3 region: CASAGLAEQETQYF. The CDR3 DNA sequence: TGTGCCAGTGCGGGACTAGCGGAGCAAGAGACCCAGTACTTC.

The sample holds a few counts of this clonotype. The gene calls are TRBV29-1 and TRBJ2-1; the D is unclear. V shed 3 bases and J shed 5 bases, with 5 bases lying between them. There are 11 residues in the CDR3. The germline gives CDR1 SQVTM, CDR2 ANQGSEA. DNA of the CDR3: TGCAGCGTTGAGGTGGACAATGAGCAGTTCTTC. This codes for CSVEVDNEQFF.

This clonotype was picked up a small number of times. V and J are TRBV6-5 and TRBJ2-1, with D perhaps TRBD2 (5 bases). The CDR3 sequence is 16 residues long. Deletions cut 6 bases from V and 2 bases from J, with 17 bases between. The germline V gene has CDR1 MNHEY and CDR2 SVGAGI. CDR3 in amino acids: CASSSPLATPYNEQFF. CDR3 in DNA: TGTGCCAGCAGCTCCCCCTTAGCGACGCCCTACAATGAGCAGTTCTTC.

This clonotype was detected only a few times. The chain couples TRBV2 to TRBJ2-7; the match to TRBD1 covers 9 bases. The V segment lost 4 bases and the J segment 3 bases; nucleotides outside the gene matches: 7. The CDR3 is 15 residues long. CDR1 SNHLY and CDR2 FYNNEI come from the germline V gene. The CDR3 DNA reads TGTGCCAGCAGTGCGCTCCCGGGACAGGGCTACGAGCAGTACTTC. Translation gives CASSALPGQGYEQYF.

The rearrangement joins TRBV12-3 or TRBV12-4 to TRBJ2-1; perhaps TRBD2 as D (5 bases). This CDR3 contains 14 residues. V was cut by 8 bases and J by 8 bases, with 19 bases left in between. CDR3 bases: TGTGCCAGCCGAGCGGATACCAGGTGGGATGAGCAGTTCTTC. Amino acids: CASRADTRWDEQFF.

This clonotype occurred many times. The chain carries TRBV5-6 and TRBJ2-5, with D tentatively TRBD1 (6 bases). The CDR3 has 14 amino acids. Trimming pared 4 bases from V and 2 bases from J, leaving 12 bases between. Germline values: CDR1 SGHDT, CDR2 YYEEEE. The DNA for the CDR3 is TGTGCCAGCAGCGAGGACAGCAATCAAGAGACCCAGTACTTC. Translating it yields CASSEDSNQETQYF. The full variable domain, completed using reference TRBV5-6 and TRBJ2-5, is DAGVTQSPTHLIKTRGQQVTLRCSPKSGHDTVSWYQQALGQGPQFIFQYYEEEERQRGNFPDRFSGHQFPNYSSELNVNALLLGDSALYLCASSEDSNQETQYFGPGTRLLVL.

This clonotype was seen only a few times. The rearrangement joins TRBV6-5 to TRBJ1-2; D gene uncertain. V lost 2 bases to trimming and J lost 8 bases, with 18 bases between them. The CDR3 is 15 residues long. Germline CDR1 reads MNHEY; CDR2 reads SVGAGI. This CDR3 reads CASSYGPGDAGGYTF. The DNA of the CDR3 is TGTGCCAGCAGTTACGGCCCGGGAGACGCCGGCGGCTACACCTTC.

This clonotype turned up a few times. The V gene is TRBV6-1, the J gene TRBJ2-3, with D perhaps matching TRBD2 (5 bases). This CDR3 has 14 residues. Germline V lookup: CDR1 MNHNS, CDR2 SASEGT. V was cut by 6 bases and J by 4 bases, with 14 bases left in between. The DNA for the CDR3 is TGTGCCAGCAGGGACTCTAGTTGGGCAGATACGCAGTATTTT. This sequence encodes CASRDSSWADTQYF.

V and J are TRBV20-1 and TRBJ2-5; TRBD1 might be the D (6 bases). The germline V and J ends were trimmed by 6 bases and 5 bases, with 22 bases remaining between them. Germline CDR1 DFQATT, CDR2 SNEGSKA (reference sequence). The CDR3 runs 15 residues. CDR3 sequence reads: CSAQGPGRLGETQYF. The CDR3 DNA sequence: TGCAGTGCCCAGGGGCCGGGCAGGCTAGGGGAGACCCAGTACTTC.

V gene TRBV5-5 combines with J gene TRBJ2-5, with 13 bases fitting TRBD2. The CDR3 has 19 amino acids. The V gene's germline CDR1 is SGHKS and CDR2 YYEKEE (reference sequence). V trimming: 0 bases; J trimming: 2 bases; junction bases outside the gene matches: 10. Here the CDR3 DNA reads TGTGCCAGCAGCTTGGTAGCGGGGGGACTAGCGGGACCTCAAGAGACCCAGTACTTC. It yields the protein CASSLVAGGLAGPQETQYF. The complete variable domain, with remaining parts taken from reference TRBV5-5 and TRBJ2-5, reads DAGVTQSPTHLIKTRGQQVTLRCSPISGHKSVSWYQQVLGQGPQFIFQYYEKEERGRGNFPDRFSARQFPNYSSELNVNALLLGDSALYLCASSLVAGGLAGPQETQYFGPGTRLLVL.

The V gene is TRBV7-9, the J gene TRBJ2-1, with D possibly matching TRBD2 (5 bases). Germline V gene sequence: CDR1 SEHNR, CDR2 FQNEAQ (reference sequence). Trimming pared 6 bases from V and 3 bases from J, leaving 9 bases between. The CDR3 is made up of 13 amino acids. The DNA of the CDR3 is TGTGCCAGCAGTTCTGGACTCTACAATGAGCAGTTCTTC. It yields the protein CASSSGLYNEQFF.

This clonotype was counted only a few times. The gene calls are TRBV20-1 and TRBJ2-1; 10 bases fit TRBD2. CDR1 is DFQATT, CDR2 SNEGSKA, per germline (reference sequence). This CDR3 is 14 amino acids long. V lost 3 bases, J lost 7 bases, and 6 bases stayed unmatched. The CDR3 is CSASTSGVQNEQFF. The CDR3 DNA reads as TGCAGTGCTAGTACTAGCGGGGTACAGAATGAGCAGTTCTTC.